The clone carrying this T cell receptor beta chain was seen just once. The data were taken from a study of blood T cell repertoires in COVID-19. For the study at large: Samples of COVID-19 (acute and convalescent) were obtained from the United States, Italy and Spain. In each case, the material was cDNA or gDNA derived from T cells, B-cell-depleted T cells, or PBMCs.

V was clipped by 3 bases and J by 0 bases; unmatched bases: 5. This CDR3 is 17 amino acids long. Germline V gene lookup returns CDR1 MNHEY and CDR2 SMNVEV (reference sequence). Original handling: It was from reference gene primer amplification that nucleated cell counts were estimated. Clones were read by immunoSEQ multiplex PCR, and TCRdb kept only the in-frame ones, dropping some. V and J calls plus clone size are reproduced from that table; the DNA served to infer D and trimming. The profile shows approximately 150,000 clones, around 84% of them singletons. This sequence originates from a man between 70 and 80 years old with acute or convalescent COVID-19. The specimen sequenced was peripheral blood. The chain carries TRBV27 and TRBJ1-6, with 7 bases fitting TRBD1. The CDR3 region is CASSLSGGSSYNSPLHF. The CDR3 bases are TGTGCCAGCAGTTTGTCAGGGGGAAGCTCCTATAATTCACCCCTCCACTTT.